This T cell receptor beta chain appears in the sequencing data of a study of tumor and adjacent non-tumor tissue in lung cancer listed by TCRdb under 2018. Study-level background: By cancer type, the cohort comprised 12 to 13 adenocarcinoma patients, a couple of squamous cell carcinoma patients and 1 small cell lung cancer patient. The 15 enrolled patients, of whom some ten were men and 5 were women, were aged about 30 to 80 years and were diagnosed with TNM stage I to III disease. A total of 95 million to 150 million productive TCRbeta reads were generated by sequencing, corresponding to an average of around 4 million reads per sample. Bulk TCRbeta repertoires were compared between lung tumor tissue and matched distant non-tumor lung tissue obtained from approximately 15 lung cancer patients. TCRbeta CDR3 sequencing was performed on about 30 paired specimens, with one tumor sample and one normal lung sample collected per patient. Summary of the overall study and its limitations: With only around 15 patients in the cohort, the authors noted that larger samples and more detailed clinical data are needed. TCR diversity was significantly higher in younger patients, and greater tumor TCR diversity was associated with shorter overall survival and shorter disease-free survival. The top 100 clones made up a significantly larger cumulative share of the repertoire in normal lung than in tumor tissue. Neither the sequencing platform nor unique molecular identifiers are named or mentioned anywhere in the methods. TCR diversity (inverse Simpson) was significantly higher in tumor than in normal lung tissue (roughly 430 vs 170, P = 0.0075, Mann-Whitney U test). Peripheral blood was not sequenced, so blood TCRbeta repertoires in these lung cancer patients were not examined.

The CDR3 measures 18 amino acids from cysteine to phenylalanine. Only the CDR3 part of the read is kept: 54 bases, read in frame from the first base. Receptor amplification or capture employed multiplex PCR. TCRdb records Illumina HiSeq 2500 as the sequencer. TCRbeta libraries were constructed through three rounds of nested PCR with primers (Table S4) according to protocols modified from ARM-PCR. Before sequencing, PCR products of 200-500 bp were cut from the gel and purified using the QIAquick gel extraction kit. The authors processed their data as follows. Trimmomatic was used to clean the reads, FLASH was used to merge the reads into complete CDR3 sequences, and MiTCR was used to assign the reads to V(D)J germline segments. Clonal diversity was computed as the inverse Simpson's index with VDJtools. In-frame sequences without a premature stop codon were defined as productive reads. The public reads were run again by TCRdb, first through fastp at Q25 and then through MiXCR, and only productive beta chains were kept. Here each entry gathers all rows of one CDR3 protein and keeps the most common genes and DNA. TCRdb assigned the V and J calls; the authors' analysis was not used. The sample table shows under 85,000 distinct CDR3 sequences, and over 65% are seen once. The ten top clones hold roughly 37% of the sample.

As concerns this clonotype: Its cognate antigen has yet to be identified. One end of the junction varies from germline; a read error may be responsible.

RNA was isolated from bulk, unsorted tissue, and RNA quality was assessed with a NanoDrop ND-1000 and an Agilent 2100. The normal lung samples consisted of distant non-tumor tissue collected more than 3 cm from the tumor edge. All donors had newly diagnosed lung cancer, had not received prior chemotherapy, and were admitted for thoracic surgery in China between August and November 2014. Patients with previous radiotherapy or chemotherapy, or with another concurrent cancer, were excluded from the study. Pieces of surgical tissue measuring about 1-2.1 cm3 were kept in RNAlater solution and held at -80 degrees C until needed.

The clonotype was recovered from a man in his 70s with non-small cell lung cancer. This sequence uses TRBV12-3 or TRBV12-4 and TRBJ1-3; a stretch of 9 junction bases matches TRBD1. Sequenced sample: distant non-tumor lung tissue. Here the CDR3 is given as CVSSRPGTGIGSGNTKYF. The DNA sequence is TGTGTCAGCAGTCGCCCAGGGACAGGGATCGGCTCTGGAAACACCAAATATTTT.